These 10 T cell receptor beta chains share one sample of origin, sequenced in a study of control samples from healthy donors and cancer patients. The table came from immunoSEQ multiplex PCR; TCRdb's copy has only in-frame clones and leaves some out. This table has approximately 100,000 clones, about 89% appearing once. Sequenced: blood. These receptors all come from a man aged 30 to 45 in good health.

The genes are TRBV10-1 and TRBJ2-7; tentatively, D is TRBD2 (6 bases). This CDR3 is built from 14 residues. Germline V gene sequence: CDR1 WNHNN, CDR2 SYGVQD (reference sequence). With 0 bases removed from V and 9 bases from J, the gap between germline ends came to 15 bases. CDR3 nucleotide sequence: TGCGCCAGCAGTGAGTCTTGTATTGGGGGGTGGCAGTACGTC. Translated: CASSESCIGGWQYV.

The genes are TRBV19 and TRBJ1-2; D remains ambiguous. The CDR3 sequence is 14 residues long. V lost 6 bases to trimming and J lost 2 bases, with 13 bases between them. Germline-derived CDR1 and CDR2 are LNHDA and SQIVND (reference sequence). This CDR3 reads CASRRTTFNYGYTF. In DNA, the CDR3 is TGTGCCAGTAGGAGAACAACCTTCAACTATGGCTACACCTTC.

The V and J genes are TRBV10-1 and TRBJ2-1; D is ambiguous. The CDR3 covers 15 residues. Trimming took off 2 bases at V and 2 bases at J, with 10 bases between the two ends. The germline CDR1 and CDR2 sequences are WNHNN and SYGVQD (reference sequence). The CDR3 sequence: CASSERVGTYNEQFF. The CDR3, as DNA: TGCGCCAGCAGTGAGAGGGTCGGTACCTACAATGAGCAGTTCTTC.

This clone was picked up one time. The chain carries TRBV4-2 and TRBJ2-3; the match to TRBD2 covers 7 bases. The junction had 10 bases not matched to a gene; V was cut back by 0 bases and J by 4 bases. Germline V gene sequence: CDR1 LGHNA, CDR2 YNFKEQ. There are 17 residues in the CDR3. CDR3 residues: CASSQEKSGVRADTQYF. For the CDR3, the DNA is TGTGCCAGCAGCCAAGAAAAAAGCGGGGTAAGGGCAGATACGCAGTATTTT.

The chain is built from TRBV27 and TRBJ2-2, with a weak D call TRBD2 (5 bases). The germline V gene has CDR1 MNHEY and CDR2 SMNVEV (reference sequence). CDR3 length: 15 amino acids. V was cut by 1 base and J by 1 base, with 7 bases left in between. The CDR3 here is CASSLFAGNTGELFF. The DNA of the CDR3 is TGTGCCAGCAGTTTATTTGCGGGGAACACCGGGGAGCTGTTTTTT.

The genes are TRBV12-3 or TRBV12-4 and TRBJ2-1; D not resolved. The CDR3 spans 12 residues. V lost 8 bases and J 6 bases, leaving 11 bases between the germline ends. The CDR3 loop reads CASGMAPNEQFF. The CDR3 nucleotides are TGTGCCAGCGGCATGGCTCCCAATGAGCAGTTCTTC.

This clone occurred once. The chain recombines TRBV12-5 with TRBJ2-2, with D maybe TRBD2 (6 bases). Trimming took off 6 bases at V and 1 base at J, with 15 bases between the two ends. CDR3 size: 16 residues. Per the germline V gene, CDR1 is LGHNT and CDR2 is FRNRAP. The CDR3 reads CASGPSGGMNTGELFF. Written as DNA, the CDR3 is TGTGCTAGTGGCCCAAGTGGGGGGATGAACACCGGGGAGCTGTTTTTT. The full variable domain, completed using reference TRBV12-5 and TRBJ2-2, is DARVTQTPRHKVTEMGQEVTMRCQPILGHNTVFWYRQTMMQGLELLAYFRNRAPLDDSGMPKDRFSAEMPDATLATLKIQPSEPRDSAVYFCASGPSGGMNTGELFFGEGSRLTVL.

The chain employs TRBV7-9 and TRBJ2-5; 8 nucleotides agree with TRBD1. Germline CDR1 is SEHNR and CDR2 is FQNEAQ (reference sequence). The CDR3 has 15 residues. V lost 1 base and J lost 5; bases outside the gene matches: 6. The CDR3 loop reads CASSLEGTGGETQYF. The DNA for the CDR3 is TGTGCCAGCAGCTTAGAAGGGACAGGTGGGGAGACCCAGTACTTC.

This chain joins TRBV29-1 and TRBJ2-2; 15 nucleotides agree with TRBD2. Germline CDR1 and CDR2: SQVTM and ANQGSEA. The CDR3 consists of 14 residues. V was pared by 6 bases and J by 8 bases, with 4 bases of the junction left unmatched. CDR3 DNA sequence: TGCAGCGTACGGACTAGCGGGGGGGCAGGGGAGCTGTTTTTT. This encodes CSVRTSGGAGELFF.

The chain links TRBV24-1 to TRBJ2-1; 10 nucleotides line up with TRBD1. Unmatched junction bases numbered 10, after V lost 4 bases and J lost 8 bases. CDR3 size: 16 residues. CDR1 is KGHDR and CDR2 is SFDVKD in the germline V gene. CDR3 loop: CATSDLRQGAWDEQFF. In nucleotides, the CDR3 is TGTGCCACCAGTGACCTAAGACAGGGGGCTTGGGATGAGCAGTTCTTC.